This is a list of T cell receptor beta chains from one sample in a study of T cell responses to AZD1222 COVID-19 vaccine. Using immunoSEQ multiplex PCR, the repertoire was profiled, and TCRdb retains in-frame clones only, with some absent. The table includes 100,000 to 130,000 clones, 70% to 90% detected once. Sequenced material: peripheral blood, taken 28 days after the second AZD1222 dose. These receptors were taken from an adult who received the AZD1222 COVID-19 vaccine. CDR3s include the opening cysteine and the closing phenylalanine or tryptophan. D genes are given only for firm matches. Expanded clones are given a class, and other clones once, few, many or no size at all.

d_gene	j_gene	v_gene	abundance	CDR3nt	CDR3aa
.	TRBJ2-3	TRBV7-7	.	TGTGCTAGCAGCCTGCGAGCGGGTTCAGATACGCAGTATTTT	CASSLRAGSDTQYF
.	TRBJ1-4	TRBV28	.	TGTGCCAGCACCCCGGGCCCCGGGAGTGAAAAACTGTTTTTT	CASTPGPGSEKLFF
TRBD1	TRBJ2-7	TRBV14	.	TGTGCCAGCAGCCGACAGGGCTACGAGCAGTACTTC	CASSRQGYEQYF
.	TRBJ1-1	TRBV7-9	.	TGTGCCAGCATTCTACCCCAACATAACACTGAAGCTTTCTTT	CASILPQHNTEAFF
.	TRBJ1-6	TRBV5-1	.	TGCGCCAGCAGCCCTTCGGGTAGCTCCTATAATTCACCCCTCCACTTT	CASSPSGSSYNSPLHF
.	TRBJ1-5	TRBV6-5	.	TGTGCCAGCAGTTATTCTACAGCCCAGCATTTT	CASSYSTAQHF
.	TRBJ2-7	TRBV9	.	TGTGCCAGCAGCCCCGGGGGACTCTACGAGCAGTACTTC	CASSPGGLYEQYF
.	TRBJ1-1	TRBV9	few	TGTGCCAGCAGCGCCCCCCCAGACACTGAAGCTTTCTTT	CASSAPPDTEAFF
.	TRBJ1-1	TRBV6-5	.	TGTGCCAGCAGCCCCGGGGGAACCACTGAAGCTTTCTTT	CASSPGGTTEAFF
TRBD1	TRBJ1-4	TRBV9	.	TGTGCCAGCAGTCGACAGGGGTCTGCAACTAATGAAAAACTGTTTTTT	CASSRQGSATNEKLFF
TRBD1	TRBJ2-7	TRBV4-2	.	TGTGCCAGCAGCCAAGAGCGACAGGGTATGTACGAGCAGTACTTC	CASSQERQGMYEQYF
.	TRBJ1-3	TRBV30	.	TGTGCCTGGAGTGTCGGGTCAGGGACAAACACCATATATTTT	CAWSVGSGTNTIYF
TRBD2	TRBJ2-3	TRBV19	.	TGTGCCAGTCGCCCTAGCGGAGGCAGGTGGGATACGCAGTATTTT	CASRPSGGRWDTQYF
TRBD1	TRBJ1-5	TRBV25-1	.	TGTGCCAGCAGTGAATCCGGGACAGGAGGCCGGCAGCCCCAGCATTTT	CASSESGTGGRQPQHF
.	TRBJ2-7	TRBV7-9	once	TGTGCCAGCAGCCCAGATTACGAGCAGTACTTC	CASSPDYEQYF
TRBD1	TRBJ1-2	TRBV6-5	few	TGTGCCAGCAGTTACACGAGGACAGGGGGAGGCTATGGCTACACCTTC	CASSYTRTGGGYGYTF
.	TRBJ2-7	TRBV5-1	.	TGCGCCAGCAGCCTGGCGGGCAGCTACGAGCAGTACTTC	CASSLAGSYEQYF
TRBD1	TRBJ1-2	TRBV20-1	.	TGCAGTGCTAGTCCCCTACGGGACAGGGGGTCGCGTGAATATGGCTACACCTTC	CSASPLRDRGSREYGYTF
.	TRBJ2-4	TRBV6-2/TRBV6-3	.	TGTGCCAGCAGTTCCCTTATAGGACAAGAATTAGCCAAAAACATTCAGTACTTC	CASSSLIGQELAKNIQYF
TRBD1	TRBJ2-1	TRBV11-3	.	TGTGCCAGCAGCCTAACAGGGGTGAAGGGCAATGAGCAGTTCTTC	CASSLTGVKGNEQFF
.	TRBJ1-2	TRBV3-1/TRBV3-2	.	TGTGCCAGCAGCCAAGATTCGACAGGTCTTGCTAACTATGGCTACACCTTC	CASSQDSTGLANYGYTF
.	TRBJ2-7	TRBV13	once	TGTGCCAGCAGCTTAGGGGGCAACCTGGAGCAGTACTTC	CASSLGGNLEQYF
.	TRBJ1-1	TRBV29-1	.	TGCAGCGTTGAATCCCCTGAGAACACTGAAGCTTTCTTT	CSVESPENTEAFF
.	TRBJ1-2	TRBV7-9	.	TGTGCCAGCAGCAGGGGACCTTCTAACTATGGCTACACCTTC	CASSRGPSNYGYTF
.	TRBJ2-1	TRBV18	.	TGTGCCAGCTCACCACTCTCTGGGGAGCAGTTCTTC	CASSPLSGEQFF
TRBD2	TRBJ2-3	TRBV5-6	.	TGTGCCAGCAGCCCCAGGCTACTAGCGGGGGGGTTTAGCACAGATACGCAGTATTTT	CASSPRLLAGGFSTDTQYF
.	TRBJ1-4	TRBV29-1	.	TGCAGCTTCCGGGCCTCCGACCTAGACGCAACTAATGAAAAACTGTTTTTT	CSFRASDLDATNEKLFF
.	TRBJ2-7	TRBV5-1	once	TGCGCCAGCAGCTCTACGACTTCCTACGAGCAGTACTTC	CASSSTTSYEQYF
.	TRBJ1-3	TRBV9	.	TGTGCCAGCAGCCCGCTGGGCGGGACTGGAAACACCATATATTTT	CASSPLGGTGNTIYF
TRBD1	TRBJ2-1	TRBV30	.	TGTGCCTGGGGGTGGACAGGGGGCTACAATGAGCAGTTCTTC	CAWGWTGGYNEQFF
TRBD2	TRBJ2-1	TRBV6-6	.	TGTGCCAGCAGTCTCGGACTAGGATACAATGAGCAGTTCTTC	CASSLGLGYNEQFF
.	TRBJ1-2	TRBV6-5	.	TGTGCCAGCAGTTCTGGACCACCGTATGGCTACACCTTC	CASSSGPPYGYTF
.	TRBJ2-7	TRBV5-1	.	TGCGCCAGCAGCTTAGGGCCAGGGTCCTACGAGCAGTACTTC	CASSLGPGSYEQYF
TRBD2	TRBJ2-7	TRBV13	.	TGTGCCAGCAGCTTAGGCGAACTAGCGGGGGGGCCGTCCTACGAGCAGTACTTC	CASSLGELAGGPSYEQYF
.	TRBJ2-5	TRBV21-1	.	TGTGCCAGGGAGCGGGGGGGCCTGATAGAGACCCAGTACTTC	CARERGGLIETQYF
.	TRBJ2-7	TRBV28	.	TGTGCCAGCAGTTTCAGGGACGGCCGCTACGAGCAGTACTTC	CASSFRDGRYEQYF
.	TRBJ2-2	TRBV9	.	TGTGCCAGCAGCGTCGGGGGCACCGGGGAGCTGTTTTTT	CASSVGGTGELFF